These 2 T cell receptor beta chains came from one sample sequenced in a study of cytomegalovirus exposure and HLA in healthy donors. PCR used 60 Vbeta primers and 13 Jbeta primers. TCRdb's table, derived via immunoSEQ multiplex PCR, lists solely in-frame clones and lacks some. The sample carries about 90,000 clones, around 78% recorded once. The material sequenced was PBMCs. The receptor set was obtained from a man younger than 45 in good health and CMV-seronegative.

The V and J genes are TRBV5-1 and TRBJ2-5; 9 bases are a match to TRBD2. CDR1 is SGHRS and CDR2 is YFSETQ in the germline V gene. The CDR3 is 15 residues long. V lost 3 bases to trimming and J lost 0 bases; unmatched junction nucleotides: 3. In DNA, the CDR3 is TGCGCCAGCAGCTCATTAGCGGGGGACCAAGAGACCCAGTACTTC. Its translation is CASSSLAGDQETQYF. Drawing the rest from reference TRBV5-1 and TRBJ2-5, the complete variable domain is KAGVTQTPRYLIKTRGQQVTLSCSPISGHRSVSWYQQTPGQGLQFLFEYFSETQRNKGNFPGRFSGRQFSNSRSEMNVSTLELGDSALYLCASSSLAGDQETQYFGPGTRLLVL.

V usage is TRBV5-1 and J usage is TRBJ1-4; 8 bases align to TRBD1. In germline, CDR1 is SGHRS, CDR2 YFSETQ. The CDR3 is made up of 16 amino acids. With V trimmed by 2 bases and J by 1 base, 4 bases remained unmatched. The chain's CDR3 is CASSLQGGQTNEKLFF. The CDR3 bases are TGCGCCAGCAGCTTACAGGGGGGACAAACTAATGAAAAACTGTTTTTT.